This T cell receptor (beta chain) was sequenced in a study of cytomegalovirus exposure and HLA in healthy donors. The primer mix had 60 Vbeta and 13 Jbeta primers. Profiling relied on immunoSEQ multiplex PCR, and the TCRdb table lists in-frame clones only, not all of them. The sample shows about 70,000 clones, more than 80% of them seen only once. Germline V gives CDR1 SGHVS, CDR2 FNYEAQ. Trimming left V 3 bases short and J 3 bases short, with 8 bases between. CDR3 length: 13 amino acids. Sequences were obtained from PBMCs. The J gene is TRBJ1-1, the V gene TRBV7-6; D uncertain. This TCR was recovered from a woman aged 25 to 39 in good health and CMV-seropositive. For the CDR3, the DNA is TGTGCCAGCAGCTTTTTGGAGGACACTGAAGCTTTCTTT. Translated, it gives CASSFLEDTEAFF.